This T cell receptor (beta chain) was recovered during a study of blood T cell repertoires in COVID-19. This CDR3 spans 11 amino acids. Looked up from germline, CDR1 is SNHLY and CDR2 is FYNNEI. About this clone itself: One end of the junction is discordant with germline, which a read error may explain.

The repertoire was sequenced with immunoSEQ multiplex PCR; TCRdb's copy has only in-frame clones and lacks some. Among 45,000 to 60,000 clones, 90% to 95% were seen once, and the ten largest hold 3% to 5%. This rearrangement joins TRBV2 to TRBJ1-6; D remains ambiguous. The specimen sequenced was peripheral blood. This clonotype was sampled from a man between 45 and 60 years old with acute or convalescent COVID-19. CDR3 nucleotides: TGTGCCAGCAGTGATAAATCACCCCTCCACTTT. It translates to CASSDKSPLHF.